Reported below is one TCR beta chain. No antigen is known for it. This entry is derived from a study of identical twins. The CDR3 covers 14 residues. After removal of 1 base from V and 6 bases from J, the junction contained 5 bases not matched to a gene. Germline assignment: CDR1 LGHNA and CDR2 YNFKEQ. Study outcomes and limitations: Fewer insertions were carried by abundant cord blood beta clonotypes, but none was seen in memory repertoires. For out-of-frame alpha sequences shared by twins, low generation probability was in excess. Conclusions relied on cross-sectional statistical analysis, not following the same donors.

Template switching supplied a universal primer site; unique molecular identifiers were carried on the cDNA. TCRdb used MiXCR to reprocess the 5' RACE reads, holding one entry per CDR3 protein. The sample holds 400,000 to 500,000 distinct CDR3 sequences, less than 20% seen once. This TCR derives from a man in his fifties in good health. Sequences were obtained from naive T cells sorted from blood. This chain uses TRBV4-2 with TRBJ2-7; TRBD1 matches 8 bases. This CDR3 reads CASSQGQGTVEQYF. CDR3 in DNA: TGTGCCAGCAGCCAAGGACAGGGGACCGTCGAGCAGTACTTC.